This is a list of T cell receptor beta chains from one sample in a study of human T cells and chemical hapten exposure. TCRdb redid the calling of the RACE reads with MiXCR, one entry per CDR3 protein. Of about 350,000 distinct CDR3 sequences in the sample, around 6% were seen once. Sequencing used whole blood, obtained in connection with sensitization to the hapten diphenylcyclopropenone (DPC). These receptors originate from a woman between 18 and 29 years old with alopecia areata. Some clones in this sample may be carry-over from other donors' samples. The CDR3 runs from the conserved cysteine through the conserved F or W. The D gene is left open where the match is weak. Clone size is shown for a subset of rows, as once, few, many or a class of expanded clone.

V gene: TRBV4-1
clone size: NA
J gene: TRBJ2-7
D gene: NA
CDR3 DNA: TGCGCCAGCAGCCAGATCGGACAGAAATTGCAGTACTTC
CDR3 protein: CASSQIGQKLQYF

V gene: TRBV18
clone size: NA
J gene: TRBJ2-1
D gene: NA
CDR3 DNA: TGTGCCAGCTCGGGGGAATTCGGTGAGCAGTTCTTC
CDR3 protein: CASSGEFGEQFF

V gene: TRBV27
clone size: few
J gene: TRBJ2-3
D gene: TRBD2
CDR3 DNA: TGTGCCAGCAGTTTTCCTAGCGGGAGAGATACGCAGTATTTT
CDR3 protein: CASSFPSGRDTQYF

V gene: TRBV7-2
clone size: NA
J gene: TRBJ2-1
D gene: TRBD2
CDR3 DNA: TGTGCCAGCAGCTCTCAAACTAGCGTCTACAATGAGCAGTTCTTC
CDR3 protein: CASSSQTSVYNEQFF

V gene: TRBV9
clone size: many
J gene: TRBJ2-3
D gene: NA
CDR3 DNA: TGTGCCAGCAGTGTCGGGCAGGGGGATACGCAGTATTTT
CDR3 protein: CASSVGQGDTQYF

V gene: TRBV2
clone size: many
J gene: TRBJ2-1
D gene: TRBD1
CDR3 DNA: TGTGCCAGCAGTGAACTCACAGGGGGTCTGGATGAGCAGTTCTTC
CDR3 protein: CASSELTGGLDEQFF

V gene: TRBV23-1
clone size: NA
J gene: TRBJ2-5
D gene: NA
CDR3 DNA: TGCGCCGGCAGGGGCCAAGAGACCCAGTACTTC
CDR3 protein: CAGRGQETQYF

V gene: TRBV18
clone size: NA
J gene: TRBJ2-1
D gene: NA
CDR3 DNA: TGTGCCAGCTCACCAAACTTAGGACCATCTCGGGAGCAGTTCTTC
CDR3 protein: CASSPNLGPSREQFF

V gene: TRBV28
clone size: NA
J gene: TRBJ1-1
D gene: NA
CDR3 DNA: TGTGCCAGTGCCACGTATAAGAACACTGAAGCTTTCTTT
CDR3 protein: CASATYKNTEAFF

V gene: TRBV20-1
clone size: few
J gene: TRBJ2-3
D gene: TRBD2
CDR3 DNA: TGCAGTGCTGTAGCGGGGGGGAACACAGATACGCAGTATTTT
CDR3 protein: CSAVAGGNTDTQYF

V gene: TRBV10-3
clone size: NA
J gene: TRBJ2-7
D gene: NA
CDR3 DNA: TGTGCCATCAGTGAGACTTACAGGCTCTCCTACGAGCAGTACTTC
CDR3 protein: CAISETYRLSYEQYF

V gene: TRBV7-9
clone size: few
J gene: TRBJ2-5
D gene: NA
CDR3 DNA: TGTGCCAGCAGCTACCATGGACAGCAAGAGACCCAGTACTTC
CDR3 protein: CASSYHGQQETQYF

V gene: TRBV2
clone size: NA
J gene: TRBJ1-3
D gene: NA
CDR3 DNA: TGTGCCATTGAGGCTCCACCTGGAAACACCATATATTTT
CDR3 protein: CAIEAPPGNTIYF

V gene: TRBV5-6
clone size: many
J gene: TRBJ1-1
D gene: NA
CDR3 DNA: TGTGCCAGCAGCTTGGCGCAAAAGAACACTGAAGCTTTCTTT
CDR3 protein: CASSLAQKNTEAFF

V gene: TRBV18
clone size: NA
J gene: TRBJ2-1
D gene: NA
CDR3 DNA: TGTGCCAGCTCACCACCGAGCGCAAACAATGAGCAGTTCTTC
CDR3 protein: CASSPPSANNEQFF

V gene: TRBV12-3/TRBV12-4
clone size: many
J gene: TRBJ1-1
D gene: NA
CDR3 DNA: TGTGCCGTACGGCGGGCGCGGACTGAAGCTTTCTTT
CDR3 protein: CAVRRARTEAFF